Listed here are 25 T cell receptor beta chains from one sample, sequenced in a study of blood T cell repertoires in COVID-19. Data came from immunoSEQ multiplex PCR; TCRdb stores just in-frame clones and leaves some out. The sample shows around 99,000 clones, approximately 85% of them seen only once. Sample: peripheral blood. Every receptor here comes from a woman of 80 years or more with active or convalescent COVID-19.

This clone was counted between two and nine times. V and J are TRBV6-5 and TRBJ2-1, with TRBD2 matching over 9 bases. The trim removed 5 bases at V and 4 bases at J, leaving 0 bases unmatched. The CDR3 has 13 residues. CDR1 and CDR2 from the germline V gene are MNHEY and SVGAGI. The CDR3 loop reads CASSTSGYNEQFF. The CDR3 DNA reads as TGTGCCAGCAGTACTAGCGGGTACAATGAGCAGTTCTTC.

This rearrangement joins TRBV19 to TRBJ1-2, with D hard to call. V dropped 5 bases and J dropped 3 bases, with 16 bases sitting between them. This CDR3 is 15 amino acids long. Germline loops: CDR1 LNHDA, CDR2 SQIVND (reference sequence). The DNA for the CDR3 is TGTGCCAGTAGTTCGCCGGGTTTTACCTACTATGGCTACACCTTC. Protein sequence: CASSSPGFTYYGYTF.

The genes are TRBV29-1 and TRBJ2-5; 9 nucleotides match TRBD2. V lost 2 bases and J lost 5; bases outside the gene matches: 12. Germline loops: CDR1 SQVTM, CDR2 ANQGSEA. This CDR3 spans 16 amino acids. CDR3 in DNA: TGCAGCGTTGAAAGGGGGGCTAGCGGGAATTGGGAGACCCAGTACTTC. It specifies CSVERGASGNWETQYF.

This clone has only a few counts. The V and J genes are TRBV28 and TRBJ2-5, with 10 nucleotides matching TRBD1. The CDR3 is 14 residues long. Germline loops: CDR1 MDHEN, CDR2 SYDVKM. Trimming removed 5 bases from V and 3 bases from J; junction bases left unmatched: 3. In DNA form, the CDR3 reads TGTGCCAGCAGTGACAGGGGGCGCGAAGAGACCCAGTACTTC. As protein: CASSDRGREETQYF.

This clone occurred many times. The CDR3: CASSLNVGQGGNYGYTF. Here the CDR3 DNA reads TGTGCCAGCAGTTTAAATGTTGGACAGGGAGGAAACTATGGCTACACCTTC. The rearrangement uses TRBV28 and TRBJ1-2; 8 positions agree with TRBD1. CDR3 length: 17 amino acids. With 2 bases clipped from V and 2 bases from J, the junction kept 10 bases outside the gene matches. Germline assignment: CDR1 MDHEN and CDR2 SYDVKM.

The chain recombines TRBV29-1 with TRBJ2-7; 11 nucleotides match TRBD1. CDR1 SQVTM and CDR2 ANQGSEA come from the germline V gene. This CDR3 spans 16 amino acids. Trimming took 5 bases from V and 0 from J; bases not matched to a gene: 9. In nucleotides, the CDR3 is TGCAGCGTTTCCGGGACAGGGGGTTTAGGCTCCTACGAGCAGTACTTC. Encoded protein: CSVSGTGGLGSYEQYF.

V is TRBV18 and J is TRBJ2-2; tentative D call: TRBD1 (6 bases). The CDR3 has 18 amino acids. Per the germline V gene, CDR1 is KGHSH and CDR2 is LQKENI. The germline V and J ends were trimmed by 4 bases and 6 bases, with 24 bases remaining between them. CDR3 amino acids: CASSLVRAGGDFSGELFF. The DNA of the CDR3 is TGTGCCAGCTCACTCGTAAGAGCTGGGGGCGACTTTTCCGGGGAGCTGTTTTTT.

The chain links TRBV6-2 or TRBV6-3 to TRBJ2-1; no clear D. CDR1 and CDR2 from the germline V gene are MNHEY and SVGEGT. The V and J ends lost 3 bases and 5 bases respectively, with 5 bases between them. This CDR3 has 12 amino acids. CDR3 in amino acids: CASSYADNEQFF. In DNA form, the CDR3 reads TGTGCCAGCAGTTATGCGGACAATGAGCAGTTCTTC.

V is TRBV4-3 and J is TRBJ1-2, with D uncertain. The V end lost 0 bases, the J end lost 8 bases, and 16 bases lay between the germline ends. The CDR3 is 15 residues long. CDR1 LGHNA and CDR2 YSLEER come from the germline V gene. The CDR3 sequence is CASSQDPVLPRGYTF. The CDR3 coding sequence is TGCGCCAGCAGCCAAGATCCGGTGTTACCACGCGGCTACACCTTC.

CDR3 DNA sequence: TGTGCCAGCAGCCAAGATCTAAGGGGCGAGCAGTACTTC. Translation gives CASSQDLRGEQYF. The rearrangement uses TRBV3-1 (or the pseudogene TRBV3-2) and TRBJ2-7; a weak D match, TRBD1 (5 bases). V was clipped by 0 bases and J by 6 bases, with 9 bases between them. This CDR3 has 13 residues. Germline V CDR1 and CDR2: LGHDT, YNNKEL (reference sequence).

The V and J genes are TRBV24-1 and TRBJ2-3; 9 bases are shared with TRBD2. Unmatched junction bases numbered 9, after V lost 4 bases and J lost 5 bases. Per the germline V gene, CDR1 is KGHDR and CDR2 is SFDVKD. The CDR3 totals 16 residues. CDR3 nucleotide sequence: TGTGCCACCAGTGACCCCTCGCGGGAGGGCCGAGATACGCAGTATTTT. Amino acid sequence: CATSDPSREGRDTQYF.

This clone was observed a handful of times. V and J are TRBV7-3 and TRBJ2-1, with TRBD1 matching 9 bases. The germline V gene encodes CDR1 SGHTA and CDR2 FQGTGA. The CDR3 extends over 15 amino acids. With V trimmed by 4 bases and J by 2 bases, 3 bases remained unmatched. The CDR3 protein is CASSYGQGTYNEQFF. The CDR3 region has the DNA TGTGCCAGCAGCTACGGACAGGGGACCTACAATGAGCAGTTCTTC. Filled out from reference TRBV7-3 and TRBJ2-1, the complete variable domain reads GAGVSQTPSNKVTEKGKYVELRCDPISGHTALYWYRQSLGQGPEFLIYFQGTGAADDSGLPNDRFFAVRPEGSVSTLKIQRTERGDSAVYLCASSYGQGTYNEQFFGPGTRLTVL.

The V call is TRBV28, the J call TRBJ2-1; TRBD2 matches 10 bases. This CDR3 has 18 residues. Trimming took 1 base from V and 3 from J; bases not matched to a gene: 9. Looked up from germline, CDR1 is MDHEN and CDR2 is SYDVKM. The CDR3 region is CASSLSPRTSGLYNEQFF. The CDR3 region has the DNA TGTGCCAGCAGTTTATCCCCGAGGACTAGCGGACTCTACAATGAGCAGTTCTTC.

V is TRBV5-1 and J is TRBJ1-1; 10 bases map to TRBD1. The CDR3 covers 14 residues. The germline V gene has CDR1 SGHRS and CDR2 YFSETQ. V shed 3 bases and J 5 bases; nucleotides not matched to a gene: 4. This CDR3 reads CASSSDRGITEAFF. CDR3 DNA: TGCGCCAGCAGCTCGGACAGGGGGATTACTGAAGCTTTCTTT.

This clone was detected a few times. The chain employs TRBV6-2 or TRBV6-3 and TRBJ1-5; D gene unclear. CDR1 and CDR2 from the germline V gene are MNHEY and SVGEGT. The V end lost 4 bases, the J end lost 7 bases, and 17 bases lay between the germline ends. The length of the CDR3 is 15 residues. The CDR3 DNA is TGTGCCAGCAGTTTTACAGCAGACATTCGACAGCCCCAGCATTTT. Its protein is CASSFTADIRQPQHF.

The gene calls are TRBV18 and TRBJ1-3; the match to TRBD1 covers 7 bases. From germline, CDR1 is KGHSH and CDR2 LQKENI. With 5 bases clipped from V and 0 bases from J, the junction kept 4 bases outside the gene matches. The CDR3 is made up of 15 amino acids. DNA of the CDR3: TGTGCCAGCTCAACGGACAGGAGCTCTGGAAACACCATATATTTT. Translation gives CASSTDRSSGNTIYF.

A remark on this clone: Mismatch with germline at one junction end may stem from a read error. The genes are TRBV30 and TRBJ2-7, with D perhaps TRBD2 (5 bases). Germline V gene data show CDR1 as GTSNPN and CDR2 as SVGIG (reference sequence). The CDR3 consists of 10 residues. CDR3 coding DNA: TGTGCCTGGGGAAAGGGAGACATGCACTTC. This sequence encodes CAWGKGDMHF. The complete variable domain, with remaining parts taken from reference TRBV30 and TRBJ2-7, reads SQTIHQWPATLVQPVGSPLSLECTVEGTSNPNLYWYRQAAGRGLQLLFYSVGIGQISSEVPQNLSASRPQDRQFILSSKKLLLSDSGFYLCAWGKGDMHFGPGTRLTVT.

The chain links TRBV6-5 to TRBJ1-2; D call uncertain. Trimming left V 0 bases short and J 2 bases short, with 10 bases between. Germline V gives CDR1 MNHEY, CDR2 SVGAGI. This CDR3 contains 15 residues. CDR3 sequence reads: CASSYSTGVNYGYTF. The CDR3 DNA follows: TGTGCCAGCAGTTACTCGACCGGGGTAAACTATGGCTACACCTTC.

With regard to this clone: The junction departs from the called germline gene at one end, perhaps through a read error. This sequence joins TRBV5-1 and TRBJ1-2, with D maybe TRBD1 (5 bases). This CDR3 is 13 amino acids long. The germline V gene has CDR1 SGHRS and CDR2 YFSETQ. For the CDR3, the DNA is TGTGCCAGCAGCCCCCTCGTACAGGTGGCCTACACCTTC. This gives the protein CASSPLVQVAYTF.

This chain links TRBV19 with TRBJ2-7; perhaps TRBD1 as D (5 bases). This CDR3 has 13 amino acids. Looked up from germline, CDR1 is LNHDA and CDR2 is SQIVND (reference sequence). The V end lost 3 bases, the J end lost 3 bases, and 9 bases lay between the germline ends. The CDR3 nucleotides are TGTGCCAGTAGTATCGGCAGGGTCTACGAGCAGTACTTC. Translation gives CASSIGRVYEQYF.

This chain joins TRBV6-5 and TRBJ1-2, with 7 bases aligning to TRBD1. Germline loops: CDR1 MNHEY, CDR2 SVGAGI. With V trimmed by 6 bases and J by 3 bases, 4 bases remained unmatched. The CDR3 spans 13 residues. The CDR3 protein is CASRNTGDYGYTF. CDR3 bases: TGTGCCAGCAGAAATACAGGGGACTATGGCTACACCTTC.

The chain couples TRBV29-1 to TRBJ1-1; D is unresolved. V was clipped by 4 bases and J by 4 bases, with 13 bases between them. The V gene's germline CDR1 is SQVTM and CDR2 ANQGSEA. CDR3 size: 13 residues. CDR3 in DNA: TGCAGCGTTGGCCCGGAGTACGGCACTGAAGCTTTCTTT. It encodes CSVGPEYGTEAFF. Full variable domain (missing parts from reference TRBV29-1 and TRBJ1-1): SAVISQKPSRDICQRGTSLTIQCQVDSQVTMMFWYRQQPGQSLTLIATANQGSEATYESGFVIDKFPISRPNLTFSTLTVSNMSPEDSSIYLCSVGPEYGTEAFFGQGTRLTVV.

This clone occurred a few times. The chain links TRBV7-2 to TRBJ1-2; D not resolved. Trimming removed 0 bases from V and 4 bases from J, with 12 bases in between. The germline gives CDR1 SGHTA, CDR2 FQGNSA. The length of the CDR3 is 15 residues. DNA of the CDR3: TGTGCCAGCAGCTTAGCTCGGAGGAGTACCTATGGCTACACCTTC. It yields the protein CASSLARRSTYGYTF.

This clone was found many times. The CDR3 DNA follows: TGTGCCAGCAGCTTAGTCGGCGGGGATTTCTATGGCTACACCTTC. This gives the protein CASSLVGGDFYGYTF. J is TRBJ1-2 and V is TRBV7-9, with D uncertain. CDR1 and CDR2 from the germline V gene are SEHNR and FQNEAQ (reference sequence). The V and J ends lost 1 base and 4 bases respectively, with 13 bases between them. The CDR3 contains 15 residues.

This clone was observed a handful of times. V and J are TRBV27 and TRBJ2-1; 8 bases agree with TRBD2. Germline-derived CDR1 and CDR2 are MNHEY and SMNVEV (reference sequence). The CDR3 covers 13 residues. Trimming at V came to 8 bases and at J to 1 base, leaving 1 base not matched to a gene. CDR3 DNA: TGTGCCAGCTCGGGGGGGTCCTACAATGAGCAGTTCTTC. Translation: CASSGGSYNEQFF.